This TCR beta chain was profiled in a study of blood T cells in healthy people across ages. Using a J-beta primer mix together with a sample-barcoded 5' primer, a second PCR was run for about 7 to 12 cycles. All cDNA molecules were each tagged by a template-switch adaptor with 12 random nucleotides. Each CDR3 protein gets one entry after TCRdb re-called the 5' RACE reads with MiXCR. Of over 1,500,000 distinct CDR3 sequences detected, roughly 50% appear once; the ten largest clones hold about 2.1%. Germline CDR1 and CDR2: ENHRY and SYGVKD. This CDR3 region has 14 residues. Peripheral blood was drawn, around 9.5 milliliters per donor. The study, taken as a whole, reports: Fewer expanded clones and more diversity marked long-lived versus aged donors.

There are a few counts of this clonotype. Its matching antigen is unknown. At one end, the junction sequence differs from germline, possibly due to a read error. The sample comprised blood. This chain connects TRBV10-3 to TRBJ2-1; TRBD2 matches at 7 bases. This receptor was identified in a woman between 40 and 55 years old in good health. The DNA for the CDR3 is TGTGCCATCAGTGAGTCTGGGGACTACGATGAGCAGTTCTTC. It codes for CAISESGDYDEQFF.